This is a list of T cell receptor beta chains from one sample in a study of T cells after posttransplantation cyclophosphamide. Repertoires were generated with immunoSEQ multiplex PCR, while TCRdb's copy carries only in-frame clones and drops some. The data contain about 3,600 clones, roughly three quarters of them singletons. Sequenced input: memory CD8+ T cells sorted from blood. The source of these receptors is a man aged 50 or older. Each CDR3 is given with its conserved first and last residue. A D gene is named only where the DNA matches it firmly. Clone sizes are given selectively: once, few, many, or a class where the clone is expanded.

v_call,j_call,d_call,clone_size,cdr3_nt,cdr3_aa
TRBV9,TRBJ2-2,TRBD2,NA,TGTGCCAGCAGCGGCAGGGGGACTAGCTTTGGGAATACCGGGGAGCTGTTTTTT,CASSGRGTSFGNTGELFF
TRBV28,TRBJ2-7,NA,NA,TGTGCCAGCAGTTTATGGGAGGGGGCCTCCTACGAGCAGTACTTC,CASSLWEGASYEQYF
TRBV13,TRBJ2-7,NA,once,TGTGCCAGCAGCTTAGGAGACAGCACCTACGAGCAGTACTTC,CASSLGDSTYEQYF
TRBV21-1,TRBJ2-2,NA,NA,TGTGCCAGCACCCTTCCCGGCGGTGCGGACACCGGGGAGCTGTTTTTT,CASTLPGGADTGELFF
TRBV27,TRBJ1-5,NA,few,TGTGCCAGCAGTTTGTCGTTTTCTCAGCCCCAGCATTTT,CASSLSFSQPQHF
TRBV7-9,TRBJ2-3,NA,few,TGTGCCAGCAGCTCTCCGTCACCAAGGCGGGGAAGCACAGATACGCAGTATTTT,CASSSPSPRRGSTDTQYF
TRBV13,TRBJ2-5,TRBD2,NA,TGTGCCAGCAGCGAATCGACAGGGACGGGACTAGCGGGAGGAGAAGAGACCCAGTACTTC,CASSESTGTGLAGGEETQYF
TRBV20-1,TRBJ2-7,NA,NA,TGCAGTGCGCCCCTGGGCCTCGGGCAGTACTTC,CSAPLGLGQYF
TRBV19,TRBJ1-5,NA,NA,TGTGCCAGTAGTACTTACAATCAGCCCCAGCATTTT,CASSTYNQPQHF
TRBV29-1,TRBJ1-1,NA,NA,TGCAGCGTTGATACAGGGTATACTGAAGCTTTCTTT,CSVDTGYTEAFF
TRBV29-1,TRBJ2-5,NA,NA,TGCAGCGTTGAAGGGTTAAGGGCGGGGTACCAAGAGACCCAGTACTTC,CSVEGLRAGYQETQYF
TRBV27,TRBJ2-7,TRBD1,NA,TGTGCCAGCAGTACAGGGGCCACCTACGAGCAGTACTTC,CASSTGATYEQYF
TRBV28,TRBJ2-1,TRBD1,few,TGTGCCAGCAGTCCTGGACAGGGGGCTTACAATGAGCAGTTCTTC,CASSPGQGAYNEQFF
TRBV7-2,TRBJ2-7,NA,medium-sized,TGTGCCAGCAGCTTAGGTGGGGGACTGAGATACGAGCAGTACTTC,CASSLGGGLRYEQYF
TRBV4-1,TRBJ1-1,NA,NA,TGCGCCAGCAGCCCGACATTCAGGAACACTGAAGCTTTCTTT,CASSPTFRNTEAFF
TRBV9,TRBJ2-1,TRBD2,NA,TGTGCCAGCAGCCCAAGGACTAGCTATGAGCAGTTCTTC,CASSPRTSYEQFF
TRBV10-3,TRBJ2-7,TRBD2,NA,TGTGCCATCAGTGAGTCATGGACTAGCGGATCCTACGAGCAGTACTTC,CAISESWTSGSYEQYF
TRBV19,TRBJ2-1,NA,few,TGTGCCAGTAGTTCCCGGAGTGGAATTGAGCAGTTCTTC,CASSSRSGIEQFF
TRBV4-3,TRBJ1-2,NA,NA,TGCGCCAGCAGCCAAGCTATCCGGGGACAAACCGATAACTATGGCTACACCTTC,CASSQAIRGQTDNYGYTF
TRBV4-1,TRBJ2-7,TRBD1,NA,TGCGCCAGCAGCCCGGGACAGGGTTCCTACGAGCAGTACTTC,CASSPGQGSYEQYF